This T cell receptor (beta chain) is from a study of blood T cell repertoires in COVID-19. Overall study: The analysed material was cDNA or gDNA that came from T cells, B-cell-depleted T cells, or PBMCs.

In the original analysis: Reference gene primer amplification in the assay estimated nucleated cell counts. The table came from immunoSEQ multiplex PCR; TCRdb's copy has only in-frame clones and leaves some out. V, J and clone size reflect that table, while D and trimming were determined from the DNA. The sample records 250,000 to 300,000 clones, around four fifths being singletons. Germline lookup yields CDR1 SGDLS and CDR2 YYNGEE. This CDR3 comprises 15 residues. The V end lost 0 bases, the J end lost 10 bases, and 17 bases lay between the germline ends. Sequencing input: peripheral blood. This clonotype was obtained from a man aged 60-69 years who had recovered from COVID-19. The rearrangement links TRBV9 to TRBJ2-1; TRBD2 might be the D (5 bases). For the CDR3, the DNA is TGTGCCAGCAGCGTAGGGTGGTACCCCACGGGGGAGCAGTTCTTC. This encodes CASSVGWYPTGEQFF.